What follows is one TCR beta chain and its context. Its antigen is unidentified. This sample was taken from a study of cytomegalovirus exposure and HLA in healthy donors. Study-wide context: The Caucasian-associated ancestry cluster held less than 85% of 398 genotyped donors. Findings and limits, study-wide: In a later analysis, DRB1 alleles had the most associated TCRs; HLA-C alleles the fewest.

Primers: 60 Vbeta forward and 13 Jbeta reverse. Clones were sequenced by immunoSEQ multiplex PCR, and TCRdb holds only the in-frame ones, with some missing. Of about 160,000 clones in the sample, roughly four fifths were seen once. CDR1 and CDR2 (germline): MNHNS, SASEGT. The CDR3 consists of 11 residues. Trimming took 7 bases from V and 8 from J, leaving 11 bases between them. The chain couples TRBV6-1 to TRBJ1-1, with D hard to call. Sequenced material: PBMCs. The TCR originated in a woman aged 18-29 years in good health and CMV-seronegative. The CDR3 is CASTQPGEAFF. The CDR3 DNA is TGTGCCAGCACCCAACCGGGGGAAGCTTTCTTT.